A single sample gave rise to the 7 T cell receptor beta chains below, sequenced in a study of siplizumab effects on memory and regulatory T cells. Sequencing was performed with immunoSEQ multiplex PCR; in TCRdb, only in-frame clones are kept and a portion is missing. Of around 110,000 clones in the sample, 94% were seen once. Sequencing was performed on non-Treg CD4+ T cells sorted from blood. The receptors here all came from a human donor in good health.

The chain links TRBV9 to TRBJ1-3; 7 nucleotides agree with TRBD1. CDR1 and CDR2 (germline): SGDLS, YYNGEE. The CDR3 is 16 residues long. After removal of 4 bases from V and 0 bases from J, the junction contained 7 bases not matched to a gene. CDR3: CASSPREGASGNTIYF. In DNA, the CDR3 is TGTGCCAGCAGCCCTAGGGAGGGGGCCTCTGGAAACACCATATATTTT.

J is TRBJ2-7 and V is TRBV6-5; D not certain. V lost 0 bases and J lost 1, with 10 bases in between. Germline V gene lookup returns CDR1 MNHEY and CDR2 SVGAGI. CDR3 length equals 15 residues. The DNA of the CDR3 is TGTGCCAGCAGTTACTCGATTTTCCCTTCCTACGAGCAGTACTTC. Its protein is CASSYSIFPSYEQYF.

The chain couples TRBV12-5 to TRBJ2-2; 10 bases are shared with TRBD2. The CDR3 is made up of 17 amino acids. Germline CDR1 LGHNT, CDR2 FRNRAP. Trimming removed 2 bases from V and 2 bases from J; junction bases left unmatched: 5. CDR3 sequence: CASGLTLAGVNTGELFF. CDR3 DNA sequence: TGTGCTAGTGGTTTGACGCTAGCGGGGGTAAACACCGGGGAGCTGTTTTTT.

The chain has TRBV9 and TRBJ1-3, with D tentatively TRBD1 (6 bases). V was shortened by 7 bases and J by 0 bases, with 8 bases between the two germline ends. Per the germline V gene, CDR1 is SGDLS and CDR2 is YYNGEE. The CDR3 has 13 residues. The CDR3 here is CASGQNSGNTIYF. CDR3 coding DNA: TGTGCCAGCGGACAGAACTCTGGAAACACCATATATTTT.

This clone was picked up one time. The chain is built from TRBV2 and TRBJ1-6, with 8 positions matching TRBD1. Germline CDR1 SNHLY, CDR2 FYNNEI. Losses at the gene ends were 4 bases for V and 7 bases for J; bases not matched to a gene: 3. This CDR3 region has 14 residues. CDR3 DNA: TGTGCCAGCAGTGGGACAGGGCAAAATTCACCCCTCCACTTT. Translation gives CASSGTGQNSPLHF.

This sequence joins TRBV11-2 and TRBJ2-1; 7 bases fit TRBD2. After removal of 5 bases from V and 1 base from J, the junction contained 5 bases not matched to a gene. Germline values: CDR1 SGHAT, CDR2 FQNNGV. The CDR3 loop spans 15 amino acids. The CDR3 DNA reads as TGTGCCAGCAGCCTCGGGCGGGGGTCCTACAATGAGCAGTTCTTC. Translation: CASSLGRGSYNEQFF. The variable domain in full, with the rest retrieved from reference TRBV11-2 and TRBJ2-1, is EAGVAQSPRYKIIEKRQSVAFWCNPISGHATLYWYQQILGQGPKLLIQFQNNGVVDDSQLPKDRFSAERLKGVDSTLKIQPAKLEDSAVYLCASSLGRGSYNEQFFGPGTRLTVL.

The chain has TRBV18 and TRBJ1-3; D unclear. The germline V and J ends were trimmed by 0 bases and 2 bases, with 8 bases remaining between them. CDR1 is KGHSH, CDR2 LQKENI, per germline. CDR3 length: 15 residues. CDR3 sequence: CASSPPVSTGNTIYF. Here the CDR3 DNA reads TGTGCCAGCTCACCACCCGTGAGCACTGGAAACACCATATATTTT.